The source of this T cell receptor beta chain is a study of cytomegalovirus exposure and HLA in healthy donors. V was clipped by 1 base and J by 8 bases, with 11 bases between them. Germline V gene sequence: CDR1 SGHDN, CDR2 FVKESK. This CDR3 is built from 14 residues. The PCR made use of 60 Vbeta and 13 Jbeta primers. Original analysis: As a later analysis found, there were tens of millions of unique TCR beta chains, of which roughly 11 million were shared. Libraries were prepared by immunoSEQ multiplex PCR; TCRdb keeps only in-frame clonotypes and omits some of them. D and trimming come from the DNA, and the V and J calls and clone size come from that table. The table for this sample gives approximately 92,000 clones. With regard to this clone: Its antigen is not identified.

General observations from the study: Of the V segments, some could not be distinguished, including TRBV6-2 and TRBV6-3, and were excluded. Later analysis associated a missense DCLRE1C variant with TCR beta V- and J-gene trimming.

The TCR originated in a woman between 25 and 40 years old in good health and CMV-seronegative. This sequence joins TRBV14 and TRBJ1-4; D is ambiguous. Sequencing used PBMCs. The CDR3 bases are TGTGCCAGCAGCCAAGTCGGACTGGGCGAAAAACTGTTTTTT. It codes for CASSQVGLGEKLFF.